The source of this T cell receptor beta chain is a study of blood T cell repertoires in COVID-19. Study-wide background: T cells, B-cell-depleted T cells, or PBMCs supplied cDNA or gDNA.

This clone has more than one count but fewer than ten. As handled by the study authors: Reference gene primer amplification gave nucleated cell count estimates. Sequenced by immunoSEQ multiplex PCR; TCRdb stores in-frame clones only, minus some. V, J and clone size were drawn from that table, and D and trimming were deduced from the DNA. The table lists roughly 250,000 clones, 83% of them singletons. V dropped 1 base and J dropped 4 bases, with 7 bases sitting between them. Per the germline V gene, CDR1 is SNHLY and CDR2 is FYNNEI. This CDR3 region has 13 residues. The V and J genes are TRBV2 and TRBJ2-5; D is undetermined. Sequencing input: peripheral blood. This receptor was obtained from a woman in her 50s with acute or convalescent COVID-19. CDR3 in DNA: TGTGCCAGCAGTGAAGTAAGCCTAGAGACCCAGTACTTC. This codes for CASSEVSLETQYF.